The T cell receptor beta chain under discussion was sequenced for a study of response to subunit inactivated influenza vaccine. Findings of the study overall: It was suggested by the authors that few new T cells are recruited by each seasonal influenza vaccination.

TCRdb re-called the RT-PCR reads with MiXCR, one entry per CDR3 protein. The table has hundreds of thousands of distinct CDR3 sequences, under 20% seen once; the top ten hold approximately 11%. V dropped 5 bases and J dropped 7; count of bases not matched to a gene: 11. The germline gives CDR1 DFQATT, CDR2 SNEGSKA (reference sequence). The length of the CDR3 is 13 residues. Remarks on this clonotype: Its antigen is undetermined.

The receptor comes from a man in his fifties or sixties who received an inactivated influenza vaccine. The sample was PBMCs from blood, taken less than 6 days after vaccination. The V call is TRBV20-1, the J call TRBJ2-7; 7 bases are shared with TRBD1. CDR3 sequence (DNA): TGCAGTGCTCTCCGGGACAGCGCAACGGAGCAGTACTTC. Amino acids: CSALRDSATEQYF.